This T cell receptor (beta chain) is drawn from a study of cytomegalovirus exposure and HLA in healthy donors (dated by TCRdb to 2016 to 2017). With respect to the entire study: According to a later analysis, the 120 or so validation repertoires were produced on the same platform as the 666 repertoires of the first cohort. The study aimed to test whether cataloging public T cell receptors could reveal signatures of past pathogen exposure. Along with the approximately 650-subject first cohort, a separate validation cohort of 120 different subjects was used. High-throughput TCR immunosequencing, statistical association of individual TCRs with disease status, and machine learning were combined to predict cytomegalovirus infection status.

Separate from the roughly 700-subject first cohort, the validation cohort of 120 subjects was the group to which the donors belonged. The research as a whole found: The study listed 164 TCR beta chains as associated with cytomegalovirus. Most TCR sequences were observed very rarely across donors, whereas some public TCRs were present in many individuals. A few of the identified cytomegalovirus-associated TCR beta chains were confirmed in vitro to be specific for cytomegalovirus antigens. According to the authors, the approach could potentially be generalized to other disease states and immunological phenotypes. Subsequent analysis determined that TCRs grouped into clusters in the first cohort also showed a tendency toward co-occurrence across the 130 or so validation repertoires, and 85% to 95% of cluster scores exceeded 0. A later analysis lacked HLA typing for the validation cohort, so it scored co-occurrence in that cohort across all 110 or so repertoires. The classifier was reported to diagnose cytomegalovirus status with high specificity and sensitivity in both the original cohort and the validation cohort.

The CDR3 goes from the cysteine to the phenylalanine over 14 residues. CDR3 DNA only is kept here, 42 bases in frame from base 1. The trim is 4 bases for V and 4 bases for J, with a gap of 14 bases between the germline ends. CDR1 and CDR2 are read off the germline V gene (reference sequence) as MNHEY and SMNVEV. Receptor libraries were prepared by the immunoSEQ multiplex PCR assay. For the original study's pipeline: To diagnose cytomegalovirus status from the catalog of TCR beta chain sequences, a statistical classification framework was built. What TCRdb holds here is the immuneACCESS table cut down to in-frame rearrangements. Part of the clones is not present; checked against another copy, under half of the missing clones reflect an unresolved V gene, and the others are unexplained. V and J calls and clone size are copied from that table; D and trimming were computed from the DNA. This sample comprises about 57,000 clones, approximately 95% of them detected only once. The ten largest clones represent around 5.8% of the sample.

Comments on this clone: Its cognate antigen has yet to be identified. Base quality data are lacking; no much larger clone is found one base away.

The TCR sequence derives from a woman younger than 30 in good health and CMV-seronegative. The V and J segments used are TRBV27 and TRBJ2-7, with TRBD1 tentatively as D gene (5 bases match). The source material was PBMCs. Read as DNA, the sequence is TGTGCCAGCAGTTCCTCGACAGACAGATACGAGCAGTACTTC. It encodes CASSSSTDRYEQYF.